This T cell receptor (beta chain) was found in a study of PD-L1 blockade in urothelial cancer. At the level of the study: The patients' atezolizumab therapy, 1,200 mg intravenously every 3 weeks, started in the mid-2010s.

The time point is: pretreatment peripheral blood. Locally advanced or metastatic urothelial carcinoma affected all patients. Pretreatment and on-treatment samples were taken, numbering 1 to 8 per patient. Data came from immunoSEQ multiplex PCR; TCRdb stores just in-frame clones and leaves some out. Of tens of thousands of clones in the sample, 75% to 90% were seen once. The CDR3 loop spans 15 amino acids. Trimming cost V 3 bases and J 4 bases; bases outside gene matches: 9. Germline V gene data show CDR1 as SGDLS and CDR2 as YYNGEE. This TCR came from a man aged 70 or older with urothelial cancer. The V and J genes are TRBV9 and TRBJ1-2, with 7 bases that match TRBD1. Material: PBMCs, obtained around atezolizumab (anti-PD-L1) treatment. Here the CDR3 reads CASSAHDREGYGYTF. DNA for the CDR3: TGTGCCAGCAGCGCCCATGACAGGGAAGGCTATGGCTACACCTTC.